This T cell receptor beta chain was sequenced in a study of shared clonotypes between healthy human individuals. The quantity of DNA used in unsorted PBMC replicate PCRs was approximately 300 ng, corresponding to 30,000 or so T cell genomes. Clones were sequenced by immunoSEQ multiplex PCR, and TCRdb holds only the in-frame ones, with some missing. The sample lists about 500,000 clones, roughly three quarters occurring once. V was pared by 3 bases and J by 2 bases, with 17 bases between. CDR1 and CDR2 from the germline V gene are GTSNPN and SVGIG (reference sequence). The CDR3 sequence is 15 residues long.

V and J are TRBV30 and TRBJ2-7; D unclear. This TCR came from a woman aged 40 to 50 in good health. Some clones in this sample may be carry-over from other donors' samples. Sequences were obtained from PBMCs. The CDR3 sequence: CAWSETGRIPYEQYF. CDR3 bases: TGTGCCTGGAGCGAAACCGGACGGATACCCTACGAGCAGTACTTC.